The T cell receptor (beta chain) described here comes from a study of blood T cell repertoires in COVID-19. This CDR3 region has 15 residues. Per the germline V gene, CDR1 is LGHNA and CDR2 is YSLEER. V was trimmed by 4 bases and J by 4 bases, leaving 16 bases between them. Assay: immunoSEQ multiplex PCR; the TCRdb copy retains only in-frame clones and omits some. The profile shows about 230,000 clones, around four fifths of them singletons. The rearrangement links TRBV4-3 to TRBJ2-5, with D perhaps TRBD1 (7 bases). Sequenced material: peripheral blood. This TCR came from a woman aged 70-85 years with active or convalescent COVID-19. The CDR3 nucleotides read TGCGCCAGCAGCCTAGGGGCGGGACAGAGAGAGACCCAGTACTTC. Translated: CASSLGAGQRETQYF.